This T cell receptor beta chain was identified in a study of control samples from healthy donors and cancer patients. The ends were cut back, 1 base at V and 1 base at J, with 12 bases in the middle. The CDR3 consists of 16 residues. Germline V gene sequence: CDR1 SGHDT, CDR2 YYEEEE. Only in-frame clones appear in the TCRdb table, and some are missing; sequencing was by immunoSEQ multiplex PCR. The sample shows 150,000 or so clones, 94% of them seen only once. The TCR originated in a man aged 35 to 55 in good health. Sequencing was carried out using blood. The chain has TRBV5-6 and TRBJ2-1, with D possibly matching TRBD2 (5 bases). CDR3 region: CASSLLAGSSYNEQFF. CDR3 DNA sequence: TGTGCCAGCAGCTTGCTCGCTGGGAGTTCCTACAATGAGCAGTTCTTC.